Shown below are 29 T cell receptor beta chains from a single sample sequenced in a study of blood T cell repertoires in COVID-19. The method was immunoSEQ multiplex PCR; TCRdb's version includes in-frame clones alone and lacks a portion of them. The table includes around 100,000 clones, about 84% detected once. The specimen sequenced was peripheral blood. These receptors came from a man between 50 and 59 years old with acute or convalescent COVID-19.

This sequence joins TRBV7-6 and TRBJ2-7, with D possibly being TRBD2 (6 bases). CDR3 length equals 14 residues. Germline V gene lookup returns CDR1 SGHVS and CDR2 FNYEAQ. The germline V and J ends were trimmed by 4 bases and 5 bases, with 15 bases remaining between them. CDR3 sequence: CASSSEGEAHEQYF. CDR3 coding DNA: TGTGCCAGCAGCTCCGAAGGGGAGGCCCACGAGCAGTACTTC.

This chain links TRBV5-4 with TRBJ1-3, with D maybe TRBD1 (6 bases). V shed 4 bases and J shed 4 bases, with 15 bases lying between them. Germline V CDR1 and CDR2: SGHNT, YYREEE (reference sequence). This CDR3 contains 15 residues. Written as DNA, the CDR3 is TGTGCCAGCAGCGGGTCGGGGGGCGACGGAAACACCATATATTTT. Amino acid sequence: CASSGSGGDGNTIYF.

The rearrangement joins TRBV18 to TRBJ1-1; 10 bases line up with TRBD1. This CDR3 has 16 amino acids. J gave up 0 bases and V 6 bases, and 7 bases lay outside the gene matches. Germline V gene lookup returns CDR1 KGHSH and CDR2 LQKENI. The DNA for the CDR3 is TGTGCCAGCTCTCCCGGGACAGGGGCCTTGAACACTGAAGCTTTCTTT. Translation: CASSPGTGALNTEAFF.

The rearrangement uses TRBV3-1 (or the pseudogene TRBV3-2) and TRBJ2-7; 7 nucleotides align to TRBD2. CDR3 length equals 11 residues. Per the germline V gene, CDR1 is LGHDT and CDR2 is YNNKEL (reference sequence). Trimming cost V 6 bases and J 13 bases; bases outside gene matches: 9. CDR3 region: CASRGLAEVYF. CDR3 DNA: TGTGCCAGCAGAGGTCTAGCGGAAGTTTACTTC.

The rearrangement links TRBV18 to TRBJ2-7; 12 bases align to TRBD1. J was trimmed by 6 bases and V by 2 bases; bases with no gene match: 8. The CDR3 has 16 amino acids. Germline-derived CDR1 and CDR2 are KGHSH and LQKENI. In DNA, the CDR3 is TGTGCCAGCTCACCAAGTCCCGGGACAGGGGGCTCCGAGCAGTACTTC. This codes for CASSPSPGTGGSEQYF.

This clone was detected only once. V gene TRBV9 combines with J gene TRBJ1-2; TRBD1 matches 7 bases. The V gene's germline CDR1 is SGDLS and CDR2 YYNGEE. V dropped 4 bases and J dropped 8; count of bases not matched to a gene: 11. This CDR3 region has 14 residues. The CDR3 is CASSLQGSQSGYTF. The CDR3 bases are TGTGCCAGCAGCTTACAGGGGAGTCAATCGGGCTACACCTTC.

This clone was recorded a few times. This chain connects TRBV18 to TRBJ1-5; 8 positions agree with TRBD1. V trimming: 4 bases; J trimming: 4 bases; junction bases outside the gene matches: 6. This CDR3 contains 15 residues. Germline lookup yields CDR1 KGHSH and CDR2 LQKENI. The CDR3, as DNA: TGTGCCAGCTCACGAAATACAGGGGGAAATCAGCCCCAGCATTTT. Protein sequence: CASSRNTGGNQPQHF.

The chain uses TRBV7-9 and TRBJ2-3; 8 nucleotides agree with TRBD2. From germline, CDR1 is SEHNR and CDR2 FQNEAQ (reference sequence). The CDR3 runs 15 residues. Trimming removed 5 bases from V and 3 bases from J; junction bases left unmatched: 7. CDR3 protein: CASSPGTSLTDTQYF. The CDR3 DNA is TGTGCCAGCAGCCCTGGGACTAGTTTAACAGATACGCAGTATTTT.

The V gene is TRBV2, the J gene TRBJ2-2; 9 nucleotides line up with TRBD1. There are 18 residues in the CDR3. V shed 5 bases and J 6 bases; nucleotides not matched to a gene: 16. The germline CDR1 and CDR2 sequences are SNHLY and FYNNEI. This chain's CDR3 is CASSPTETGGAFAGELFF. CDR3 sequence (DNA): TGTGCCAGCAGTCCCACCGAAACAGGGGGCGCGTTCGCCGGGGAGCTGTTTTTT. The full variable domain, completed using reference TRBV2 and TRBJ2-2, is EPEVTQTPSHQVTQMGQEVILRCVPISNHLYFYWYRQILGQKVEFLVSFYNNEISEKSEIFDDQFSVERPDGSNFTLKIRSTKLEDSAMYFCASSPTETGGAFAGELFFGEGSRLTVL.

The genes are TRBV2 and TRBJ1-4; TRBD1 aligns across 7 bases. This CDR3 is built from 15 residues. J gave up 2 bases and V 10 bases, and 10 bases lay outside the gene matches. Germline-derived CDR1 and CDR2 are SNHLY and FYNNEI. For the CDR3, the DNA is TGTGCCACACTCGTCTTACAGGGGACTAATGAAAAACTGTTTTTT. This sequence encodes CATLVLQGTNEKLFF. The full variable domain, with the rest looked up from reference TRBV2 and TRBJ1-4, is EPEVTQTPSHQVTQMGQEVILRCVPISNHLYFYWYRQILGQKVEFLVSFYNNEISEKSEIFDDQFSVERPDGSNFTLKIRSTKLEDSAMYFCATLVLQGTNEKLFFGSGTQLSVL.

The CDR3 is CASSEGQGESYGYTF. CDR3 DNA: TGTGCCAGCAGCGAGGGACAGGGGGAGAGCTATGGCTACACCTTC. The rearrangement joins TRBV7-2 to TRBJ1-2; the match to TRBD1 covers 11 bases. The V gene end was trimmed by 5 bases and the J gene end by 4 bases; junction bases not matched to a gene: 6. The CDR3 spans 15 residues. CDR1 SGHTA and CDR2 FQGNSA come from the germline V gene.

CDR3 region: CASRQDTRYGYTF. Written as DNA, the CDR3 is TGTGCCAGTAGGCAGGACACCCGCTATGGCTACACCTTC. The chain joins TRBV19 to TRBJ1-2, with a tentative D call TRBD1 (5 bases). Deletions cut 6 bases from V and 4 bases from J, with 12 bases between. The CDR3 has 13 amino acids. The germline gives CDR1 LNHDA, CDR2 SQIVND (reference sequence). The whole variable domain, remainder taken from reference TRBV19 and TRBJ1-2, is DGGITQSPKYLFRKEGQNVTLSCEQNLNHDAMYWYRQDPGQGLRLIYYSQIVNDFQKGDIAEGYSVSREKKESFPLTVTSAQKNPTAFYLCASRQDTRYGYTFGSGTRLTVV.

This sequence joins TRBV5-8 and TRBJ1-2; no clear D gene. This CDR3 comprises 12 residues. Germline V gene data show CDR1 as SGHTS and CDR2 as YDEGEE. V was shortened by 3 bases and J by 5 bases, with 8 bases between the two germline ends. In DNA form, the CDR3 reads TGTGCCAGCAGCTCTTCTCCTTATGGCTACACCTTC. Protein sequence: CASSSSPYGYTF.

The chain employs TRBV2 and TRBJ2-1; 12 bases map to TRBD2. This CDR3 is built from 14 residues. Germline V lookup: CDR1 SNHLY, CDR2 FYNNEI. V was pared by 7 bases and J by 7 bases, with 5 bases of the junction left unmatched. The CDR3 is CASKLAGGPNEQFF. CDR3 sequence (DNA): TGTGCCAGCAAGCTAGCGGGGGGGCCAAATGAGCAGTTCTTC.

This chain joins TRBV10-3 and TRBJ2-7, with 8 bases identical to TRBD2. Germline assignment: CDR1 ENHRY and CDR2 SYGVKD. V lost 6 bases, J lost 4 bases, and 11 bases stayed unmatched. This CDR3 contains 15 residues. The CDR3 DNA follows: TGTGCCATCAGCCCAGGGGTAGCGGGGTCATACGAGCAGTACGTC. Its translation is CAISPGVAGSYEQYV.

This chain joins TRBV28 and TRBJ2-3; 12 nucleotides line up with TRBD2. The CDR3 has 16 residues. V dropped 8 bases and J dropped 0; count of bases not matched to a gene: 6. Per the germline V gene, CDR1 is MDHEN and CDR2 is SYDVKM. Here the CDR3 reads CASGLAGLQSTDTQYF. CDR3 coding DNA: TGTGCCAGCGGACTAGCGGGGCTCCAGAGCACAGATACGCAGTATTTT.

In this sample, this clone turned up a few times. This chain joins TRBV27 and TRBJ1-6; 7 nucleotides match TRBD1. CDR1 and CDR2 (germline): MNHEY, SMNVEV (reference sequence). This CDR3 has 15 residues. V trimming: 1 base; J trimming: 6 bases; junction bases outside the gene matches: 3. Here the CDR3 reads CASSLWTGPNSPLHF. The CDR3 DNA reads TGTGCCAGCAGTTTATGGACAGGACCTAATTCACCCCTCCACTTT.

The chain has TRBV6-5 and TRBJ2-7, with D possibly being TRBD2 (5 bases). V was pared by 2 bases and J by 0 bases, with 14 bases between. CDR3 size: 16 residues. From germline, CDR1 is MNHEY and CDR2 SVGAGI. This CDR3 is CASSYGSGRSSYEQYF. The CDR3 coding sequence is TGTGCCAGCAGTTACGGGAGTGGCCGGAGCTCCTACGAGCAGTACTTC.

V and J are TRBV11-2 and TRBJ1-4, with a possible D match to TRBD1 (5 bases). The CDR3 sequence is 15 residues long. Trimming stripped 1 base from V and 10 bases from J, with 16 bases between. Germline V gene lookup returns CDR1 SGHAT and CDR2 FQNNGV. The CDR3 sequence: CASSLGGTASVKLFF. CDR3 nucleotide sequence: TGTGCCAGCAGCTTAGGCGGGACTGCTTCGGTAAAACTGTTTTTT.

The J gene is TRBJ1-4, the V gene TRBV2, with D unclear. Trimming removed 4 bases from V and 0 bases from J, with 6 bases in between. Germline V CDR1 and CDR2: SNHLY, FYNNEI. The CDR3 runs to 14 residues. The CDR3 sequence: CASSGSATNEKLFF. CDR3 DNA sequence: TGTGCCAGCAGTGGCAGTGCAACTAATGAAAAACTGTTTTTT. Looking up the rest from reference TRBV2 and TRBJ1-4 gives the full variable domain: EPEVTQTPSHQVTQMGQEVILRCVPISNHLYFYWYRQILGQKVEFLVSFYNNEISEKSEIFDDQFSVERPDGSNFTLKIRSTKLEDSAMYFCASSGSATNEKLFFGSGTQLSVL.

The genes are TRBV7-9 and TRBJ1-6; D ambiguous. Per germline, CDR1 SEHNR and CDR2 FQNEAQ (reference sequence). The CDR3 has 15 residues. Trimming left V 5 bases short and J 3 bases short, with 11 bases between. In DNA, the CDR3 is TGTGCCAGCAGCCCCTCACCAGACTATAATTCACCCCTCCACTTT. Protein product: CASSPSPDYNSPLHF.

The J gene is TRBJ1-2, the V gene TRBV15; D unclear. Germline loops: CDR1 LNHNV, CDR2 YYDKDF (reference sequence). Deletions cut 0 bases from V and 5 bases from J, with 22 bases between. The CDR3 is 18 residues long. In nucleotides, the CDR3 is TGTGCCACCAGCAGAGATCTATCCGATCGTTCTATGATATATGGCTACACCTTC. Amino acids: CATSRDLSDRSMIYGYTF.

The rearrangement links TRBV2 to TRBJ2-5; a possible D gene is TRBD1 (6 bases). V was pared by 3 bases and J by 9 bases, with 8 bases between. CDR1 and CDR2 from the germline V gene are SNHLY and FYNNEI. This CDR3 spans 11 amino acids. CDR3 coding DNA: TGTGCCAGCAGTGAGGGGGCGTCCCAGTACTTC. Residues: CASSEGASQYF.

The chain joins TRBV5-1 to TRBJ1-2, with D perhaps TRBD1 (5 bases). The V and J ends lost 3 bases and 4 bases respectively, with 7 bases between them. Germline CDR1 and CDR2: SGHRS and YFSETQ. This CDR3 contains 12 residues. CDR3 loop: CASSSDIYGYTF. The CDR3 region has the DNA TGCGCCAGCAGCTCGGACATCTATGGCTACACCTTC.

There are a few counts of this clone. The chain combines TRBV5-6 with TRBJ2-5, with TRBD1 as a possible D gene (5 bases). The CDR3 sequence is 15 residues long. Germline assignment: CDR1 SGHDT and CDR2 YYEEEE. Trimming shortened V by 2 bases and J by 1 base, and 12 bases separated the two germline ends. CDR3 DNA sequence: TGTGCCAGCAGCTTATTCCAGGGCACCCAAGAGACCCAGTACTTC. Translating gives CASSLFQGTQETQYF.

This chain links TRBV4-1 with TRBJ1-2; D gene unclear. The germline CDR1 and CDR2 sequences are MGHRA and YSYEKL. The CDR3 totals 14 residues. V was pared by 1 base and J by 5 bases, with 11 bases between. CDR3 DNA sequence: TGCGCCAGCAGCCAAGCCGAGGGTTCATATGGCTACACCTTC. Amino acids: CASSQAEGSYGYTF.

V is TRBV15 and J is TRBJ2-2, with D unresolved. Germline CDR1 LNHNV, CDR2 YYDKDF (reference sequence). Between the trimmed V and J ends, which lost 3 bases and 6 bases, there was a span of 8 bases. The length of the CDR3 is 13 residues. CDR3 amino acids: CATSSTSPGELFF. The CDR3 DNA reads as TGTGCCACCAGCAGCACTTCTCCCGGGGAGCTGTTTTTT.

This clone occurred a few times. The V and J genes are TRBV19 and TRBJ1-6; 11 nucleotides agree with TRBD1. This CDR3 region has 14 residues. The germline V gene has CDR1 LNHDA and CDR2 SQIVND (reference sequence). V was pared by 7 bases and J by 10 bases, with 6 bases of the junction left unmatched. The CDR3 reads CASTGDRGVSPLHF. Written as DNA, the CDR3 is TGTGCCAGTACCGGGGACAGGGGGGTCTCACCCCTCCACTTT.

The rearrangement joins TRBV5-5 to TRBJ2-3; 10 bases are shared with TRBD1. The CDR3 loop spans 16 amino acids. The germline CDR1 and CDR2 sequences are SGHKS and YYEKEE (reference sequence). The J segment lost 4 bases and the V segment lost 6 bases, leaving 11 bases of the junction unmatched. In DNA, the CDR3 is TGTGCCAGCAACGACCCGGGACAGGGGTTATCAGATACGCAGTATTTT. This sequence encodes CASNDPGQGLSDTQYF.